A selection of T cell receptor beta chains follows, all from one sample in a study of blood T cells in healthy people across ages. MiXCR was run by TCRdb on the 5' RACE reads, yielding one entry per CDR3 protein. The sample records about 1 million distinct CDR3 sequences, less than 25% being singletons. The same data also contributed to another study, on T cells of mothers and their children.

The sample taken for sequencing was blood. These receptors all come from a girl aged 2 to 9 in good health. The CDR3 runs from the conserved cysteine through the conserved F or W. Each record gives: CDR3 protein, CDR3 DNA, V gene, D gene, clone size, J gene. The D gene is left open where the match is weak. The size entry is marked missing in some rows and otherwise reads once, few, many or a size class.

CDR3 protein: CASSLVSGARQPQHF
CDR3 DNA: TGTGCCAGCAGCTTAGTTTCGGGGGCGCGTCAGCCCCAGCATTTT
V gene: TRBV7-2
D gene: .
clone size: .
J gene: TRBJ1-5

CDR3 protein: CSVRELYGYTF
CDR3 DNA: TGCAGTGTGAGGGAGCTCTATGGCTACACCTTC
V gene: TRBV20-1
D gene: .
clone size: .
J gene: TRBJ1-2

CDR3 protein: CASSLEMAATGEETQYF
CDR3 DNA: TGCGCCAGCAGCTTGGAAATGGCGGCCACAGGGGAAGAGACCCAGTACTTC
V gene: TRBV5-1
D gene: TRBD1
clone size: .
J gene: TRBJ2-5

CDR3 protein: CASSWGGEQFF
CDR3 DNA: TGTGCCAGCAGTTGGGGCGGTGAGCAGTTCTTC
V gene: TRBV6-2/TRBV6-3
D gene: .
clone size: many
J gene: TRBJ2-1

CDR3 protein: CAFRAGGPFNEQFF
CDR3 DNA: TGTGCCTTTAGGGCGGGAGGGCCGTTCAATGAGCAGTTCTTC
V gene: TRBV5-4
D gene: TRBD2
clone size: .
J gene: TRBJ2-1

CDR3 protein: CASSTVLGELQFF
CDR3 DNA: TGTGCCAGCAGCACCGTACTAGGGGAGCTGCAGTTCTTC
V gene: TRBV7-2
D gene: .
clone size: .
J gene: TRBJ2-1

CDR3 protein: CASGPLGDQYNEQFF
CDR3 DNA: TGTGCCAGCGGCCCACTCGGGGACCAATACAATGAGCAGTTCTTC
V gene: TRBV5-8
D gene: .
clone size: many
J gene: TRBJ2-1

CDR3 protein: CAISEASGRFPNEQFF
CDR3 DNA: TGTGCCATCAGTGAGGCTAGCGGGAGGTTTCCGAATGAGCAGTTCTTC
V gene: TRBV10-3
D gene: TRBD2
clone size: .
J gene: TRBJ2-1

CDR3 protein: CASSPAGGRGETQYF
CDR3 DNA: TGTGCCAGCAGTCCCGCCGGCGGGAGAGGCGAGACCCAGTACTTC
V gene: TRBV27
D gene: TRBD2
clone size: few
J gene: TRBJ2-5

CDR3 protein: CASSYAGTSREQYF
CDR3 DNA: TGTGCCAGCAGTTACGCAGGGACTAGCAGGGAGCAGTACTTC
V gene: TRBV6-5
D gene: TRBD2
clone size: once
J gene: TRBJ2-7

CDR3 protein: CSAFRDNGELFF
CDR3 DNA: TGCAGTGCATTCAGGGATAACGGGGAGCTGTTTTTT
V gene: TRBV20-1
D gene: .
clone size: .
J gene: TRBJ2-2

CDR3 protein: CASRNRTVDTEAFF
CDR3 DNA: TGTGCCAGCAGGAACAGAACGGTGGACACTGAAGCTTTCTTT
V gene: TRBV2
D gene: .
clone size: once
J gene: TRBJ1-1

CDR3 protein: CASSQSSGGAMETQYF
CDR3 DNA: TGTGCCAGCAGCCAATCTAGCGGGGGGGCCATGGAGACCCAGTACTTC
V gene: TRBV4-2
D gene: TRBD2
clone size: .
J gene: TRBJ2-5

CDR3 protein: CASSQGLGFSEQFF
CDR3 DNA: TGTGCCAGCAGCCAAGGACTTGGATTCAGTGAGCAGTTCTTC
V gene: TRBV3-1
D gene: .
clone size: .
J gene: TRBJ2-1

CDR3 protein: CASSLDISPGETQYF
CDR3 DNA: TGTGCCAGCAGCTTAGATATTAGTCCGGGGGAGACCCAGTACTTC
V gene: TRBV11-2
D gene: .
clone size: few
J gene: TRBJ2-5

CDR3 protein: CASSQTGAPDGYTF
CDR3 DNA: TGTGCCAGCAGTCAGACAGGCGCCCCGGATGGCTACACCTTC
V gene: TRBV12-3/TRBV12-4
D gene: .
clone size: .
J gene: TRBJ1-2

CDR3 protein: CASSGQGGFAGELFF
CDR3 DNA: TGTGCCAGCAGCGGCCAGGGTGGGTTCGCCGGGGAGCTGTTTTTT
V gene: TRBV5-5
D gene: .
clone size: .
J gene: TRBJ2-2

CDR3 protein: CASIRLITNTEAFF
CDR3 DNA: TGTGCCAGCATCAGGTTGATCACGAACACTGAAGCTTTCTTT
V gene: TRBV12-3/TRBV12-4
D gene: .
clone size: .
J gene: TRBJ1-1

CDR3 protein: CASSSTGGANEKLFF
CDR3 DNA: TGTGCCAGCAGCTCTACAGGCGGCGCTAATGAAAAACTGTTTTTT
V gene: TRBV7-3
D gene: .
clone size: few
J gene: TRBJ1-4

CDR3 protein: CASSQEGRGGLDTQYF
CDR3 DNA: TGTGCCAGCAGCCAAGAGGGGCGGGGAGGCCTCGATACGCAGTATTTT
V gene: TRBV4-2
D gene: .
clone size: .
J gene: TRBJ2-3

CDR3 protein: CASSPLRATGGTQYF
CDR3 DNA: TGTGCCAGCAGCCCCCTCCGGGCCACGGGGGGGACCCAGTACTTC
V gene: TRBV7-6
D gene: TRBD2
clone size: .
J gene: TRBJ2-5

CDR3 protein: CASSPGGRGGRNTQYF
CDR3 DNA: TGTGCCAGCAGCCCCGGGGGGCGGGGGGGCCGGAATACGCAGTATTTT
V gene: TRBV11-2
D gene: TRBD2
clone size: .
J gene: TRBJ2-3

CDR3 protein: CASSHRDSYYNEQFF
CDR3 DNA: TGTGCCAGCAGTCACCGGGACTCCTACTACAATGAGCAGTTCTTC
V gene: TRBV28
D gene: .
clone size: .
J gene: TRBJ2-1

CDR3 protein: CASSPYSLRETQYF
CDR3 DNA: TGTGCCAGCAGTCCTTATAGCCTCCGAGAGACCCAGTACTTC
V gene: TRBV27
D gene: .
clone size: .
J gene: TRBJ2-5

CDR3 protein: CASSGGLVEGGQYF
CDR3 DNA: TGTGCCAGCAGTGGAGGACTAGTCGAAGGGGGGCAGTATTTT
V gene: TRBV3-1
D gene: .
clone size: .
J gene: TRBJ2-3

CDR3 protein: CAISESSPSGEQFF
CDR3 DNA: TGTGCCATCAGTGAAAGTTCGCCGTCAGGTGAGCAGTTCTTC
V gene: TRBV10-3
D gene: .
clone size: few
J gene: TRBJ2-1

CDR3 protein: CASGAGGENQPQHF
CDR3 DNA: TGTGCCAGCGGTGCTGGGGGCGAAAATCAGCCCCAGCATTTT
V gene: TRBV3-1
D gene: .
clone size: few
J gene: TRBJ1-5

CDR3 protein: CASSSYKGGEQYF
CDR3 DNA: TGTGCCAGCAGTTCATACAAGGGAGGAGAGCAGTACTTC
V gene: TRBV12-3/TRBV12-4
D gene: .
clone size: .
J gene: TRBJ2-5

CDR3 protein: CASPPSAAVSETQYF
CDR3 DNA: TGTGCCAGCCCCCCTTCGGCAGCCGTCTCGGAGACCCAGTACTTC
V gene: TRBV7-9
D gene: .
clone size: .
J gene: TRBJ2-5

CDR3 protein: CASSWGAASSYEQYF
CDR3 DNA: TGTGCCAGCAGCTGGGGGGCCGCGAGCTCCTACGAGCAGTACTTC
V gene: TRBV11-2
D gene: .
clone size: once
J gene: TRBJ2-7

CDR3 protein: CASSYTLGETQYF
CDR3 DNA: TGTGCCAGCAGTTATACCTTGGGGGAGACCCAGTACTTC
V gene: TRBV7-2
D gene: .
clone size: few
J gene: TRBJ2-5

CDR3 protein: CASSLSTGSSYEQYF
CDR3 DNA: TGTGCCAGCAGTCTTTCGACAGGGAGCTCCTACGAGCAGTACTTC
V gene: TRBV27
D gene: TRBD1
clone size: few
J gene: TRBJ2-7

CDR3 protein: CASTGGMRTQETQYF
CDR3 DNA: TGTGCCAGCACTGGGGGGATGAGGACCCAAGAGACCCAGTACTTC
V gene: TRBV12-3/TRBV12-4
D gene: .
clone size: few
J gene: TRBJ2-5

CDR3 protein: CASSLPLGLAGGHNEQFF
CDR3 DNA: TGTGCCAGCAGCTTACCATTAGGACTAGCGGGAGGTCACAATGAGCAGTTCTTC
V gene: TRBV7-3
D gene: TRBD2
clone size: few
J gene: TRBJ2-1

CDR3 protein: CASMQGNGQPQHF
CDR3 DNA: TGTGCCAGTATGCAGGGAAACGGTCAGCCCCAGCATTTT
V gene: TRBV19
D gene: .
clone size: .
J gene: TRBJ1-5

CDR3 protein: CASSFAADYSGSTETQYF
CDR3 DNA: TGTGCCAGCAGCTTCGCGGCTGACTATAGCGGGAGTACAGAGACCCAGTACTTC
V gene: TRBV7-9
D gene: TRBD2
clone size: .
J gene: TRBJ2-5

CDR3 protein: CASSDIVDFYGYTF
CDR3 DNA: TGTGCCAGCAGTGACATTGTAGACTTCTATGGCTACACCTTC
V gene: TRBV6-5
D gene: .
clone size: .
J gene: TRBJ1-2

CDR3 protein: CASSRRDWGVAKNIQYF
CDR3 DNA: TGTGCCAGTAGTCGACGGGATTGGGGGGTAGCCAAAAACATTCAGTACTTC
V gene: TRBV19
D gene: .
clone size: few
J gene: TRBJ2-4

CDR3 protein: CASSLGGTGGLWRTEAFF
CDR3 DNA: TGTGCCAGCAGCTTGGGAGGGACAGGGGGCTTATGGCGAACTGAAGCTTTCTTT
V gene: TRBV5-5
D gene: TRBD1
clone size: .
J gene: TRBJ1-1

CDR3 protein: CATSDRPSGGNEQFF
CDR3 DNA: TGTGCCACCAGTGATAGACCTAGCGGAGGGAATGAGCAGTTCTTC
V gene: TRBV24-1
D gene: TRBD2
clone size: .
J gene: TRBJ2-1

CDR3 protein: CASLPGGAGTQYF
CDR3 DNA: TGTGCCAGCCTCCCGGGGGGGGCCGGGACCCAGTACTTC
V gene: TRBV21-1
D gene: .
clone size: few
J gene: TRBJ2-5

CDR3 protein: CASSPTALAGAWGEQFF
CDR3 DNA: TGTGCCAGCAGCCCAACTGCACTAGCGGGAGCGTGGGGTGAGCAGTTCTTC
V gene: TRBV7-9
D gene: TRBD2
clone size: .
J gene: TRBJ2-1

CDR3 protein: CASSWDNYGYTF
CDR3 DNA: TGCGCCAGCAGCTGGGACAACTATGGCTACACCTTC
V gene: TRBV5-1
D gene: .
clone size: many
J gene: TRBJ1-2

CDR3 protein: CSLVPGGNEQFF
CDR3 DNA: TGCAGCCTAGTACCCGGGGGTAATGAGCAGTTCTTC
V gene: TRBV29-1
D gene: .
clone size: .
J gene: TRBJ2-1

CDR3 protein: CASRPLQGEGSPLHF
CDR3 DNA: TGTGCCAGCAGGCCCCTTCAGGGGGAAGGTTCACCCCTCCACTTT
V gene: TRBV6-2/TRBV6-3
D gene: TRBD1
clone size: .
J gene: TRBJ1-6

CDR3 protein: CSARDINRTYEQYF
CDR3 DNA: TGCAGTGCTAGAGATATTAATCGCACCTACGAGCAGTACTTC
V gene: TRBV20-1
D gene: .
clone size: .
J gene: TRBJ2-7

CDR3 protein: CASSPLYVSVVYGYTF
CDR3 DNA: TGTGCCAGCAGCCCCCTATACGTATCAGTTGTTTATGGCTACACCTTC
V gene: TRBV7-9
D gene: .
clone size: few
J gene: TRBJ1-2

CDR3 protein: CASSPFSGNTIYF
CDR3 DNA: TGTGCCAGCAGCCCGTTCTCTGGAAACACCATATATTTT
V gene: TRBV12-3/TRBV12-4
D gene: .
clone size: few
J gene: TRBJ1-3

CDR3 protein: CASSWRAPDKSPLHF
CDR3 DNA: TGTGCCAGCAGCTGGCGGGCACCCGATAAATCACCCCTCCACTTT
V gene: TRBV7-9
D gene: .
clone size: .
J gene: TRBJ1-6

CDR3 protein: CSVDTGTGGTEAFF
CDR3 DNA: TGCAGCGTTGACACCGGGACAGGGGGCACTGAAGCTTTCTTT
V gene: TRBV29-1
D gene: TRBD1
clone size: few
J gene: TRBJ1-1

CDR3 protein: CASSLKTDLISYEQYF
CDR3 DNA: TGTGCCAGCAGCCTCAAGACAGACCTTATTTCCTACGAGCAGTACTTC
V gene: TRBV5-6
D gene: .
clone size: few
J gene: TRBJ2-7

CDR3 protein: CASWGGAGPYEQYF
CDR3 DNA: TGTGCCAGCTGGGGAGGCGCCGGGCCCTACGAGCAGTACTTC
V gene: TRBV28
D gene: .
clone size: few
J gene: TRBJ2-7

CDR3 protein: CATSGTGGKNIQYF
CDR3 DNA: TGTGCCACAAGCGGTACTGGCGGCAAAAACATTCAGTACTTC
V gene: TRBV2
D gene: .
clone size: few
J gene: TRBJ2-4

CDR3 protein: CASSQGQGRNTEAFF
CDR3 DNA: TGTGCCAGCAGCCAGGGACAGGGACGGAACACTGAAGCTTTCTTT
V gene: TRBV7-9
D gene: TRBD1
clone size: .
J gene: TRBJ1-1

CDR3 protein: CSARDLSGAFF
CDR3 DNA: TGCAGTGCTAGAGACCTTTCAGGAGCTTTCTTT
V gene: TRBV20-1
D gene: .
clone size: few
J gene: TRBJ1-1

CDR3 protein: CASSSVTGGFYGYTF
CDR3 DNA: TGTGCCAGCAGCTCTGTGACAGGAGGGTTCTATGGCTACACCTTC
V gene: TRBV5-6
D gene: .
clone size: once
J gene: TRBJ1-2

CDR3 protein: CASSETGWYGYTF
CDR3 DNA: TGTGCCAGCAGTGAAACAGGGTGGTATGGCTACACCTTC
V gene: TRBV25-1
D gene: .
clone size: .
J gene: TRBJ1-2

CDR3 protein: CASSWRTDTTTYEQYF
CDR3 DNA: TGTGCCAGCAGCTGGAGGACAGATACTACAACCTACGAGCAGTACTTC
V gene: TRBV5-6
D gene: .
clone size: few
J gene: TRBJ2-7